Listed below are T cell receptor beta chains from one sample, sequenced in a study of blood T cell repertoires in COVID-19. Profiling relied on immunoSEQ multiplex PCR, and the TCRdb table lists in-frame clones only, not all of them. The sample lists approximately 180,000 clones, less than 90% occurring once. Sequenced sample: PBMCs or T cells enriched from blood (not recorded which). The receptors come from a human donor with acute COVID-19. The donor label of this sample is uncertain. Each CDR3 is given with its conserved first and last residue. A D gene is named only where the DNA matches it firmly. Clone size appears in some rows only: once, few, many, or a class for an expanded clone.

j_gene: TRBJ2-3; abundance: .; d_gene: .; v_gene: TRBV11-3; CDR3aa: CASSLGFGADTQYF; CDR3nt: TGTGCCAGCAGCTTAGGGTTTGGAGCAGATACGCAGTATTTT
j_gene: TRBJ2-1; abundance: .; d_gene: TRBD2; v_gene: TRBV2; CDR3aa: CASEASGGRYNEQFF; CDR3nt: TGTGCCAGCGAGGCGAGCGGGGGGCGGTACAATGAGCAGTTCTTC
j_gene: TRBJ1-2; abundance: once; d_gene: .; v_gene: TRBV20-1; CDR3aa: CSASIQGSGGYTF; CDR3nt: TGCAGTGCTAGTATCCAAGGGAGCGGCGGCTACACCTTC
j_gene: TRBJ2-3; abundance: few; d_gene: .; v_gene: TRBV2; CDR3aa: CASSERGPPSYTQYF; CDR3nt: TGTGCCAGCAGTGAGCGTGGTCCCCCCTCCTATACGCAGTATTTT
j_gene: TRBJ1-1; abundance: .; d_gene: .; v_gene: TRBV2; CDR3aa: CASTKEAGDTEAFF; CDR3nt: TGTGCCAGCACCAAAGAGGCGGGGGACACTGAAGCTTTCTTT
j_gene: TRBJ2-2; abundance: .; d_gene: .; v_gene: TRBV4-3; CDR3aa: CASSQVADLNTGELFF; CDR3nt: TGCGCCAGCAGCCAAGTAGCGGACCTGAACACCGGGGAGCTGTTTTTT
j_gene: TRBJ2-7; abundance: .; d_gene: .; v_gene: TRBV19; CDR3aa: CASSIGQSYEQYF; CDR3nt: TGTGCCAGTAGTATAGGACAGTCCTACGAGCAGTACTTC
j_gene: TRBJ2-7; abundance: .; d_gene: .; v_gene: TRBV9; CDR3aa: CASSVGNSGPYEQYF; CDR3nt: TGTGCCAGCAGCGTAGGGAATAGCGGACCCTACGAGCAGTACTTC
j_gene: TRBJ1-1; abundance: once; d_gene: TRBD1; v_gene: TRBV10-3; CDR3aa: CAISEGQDTNTEAFF; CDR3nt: TGTGCCATCAGTGAGGGACAGGACACGAACACTGAAGCTTTCTTT
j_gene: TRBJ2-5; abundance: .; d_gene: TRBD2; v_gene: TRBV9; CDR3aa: CASSPRGSGVLETQYF; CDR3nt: TGTGCCAGCAGCCCTCGGGGTAGCGGGGTTTTAGAGACCCAGTACTTC
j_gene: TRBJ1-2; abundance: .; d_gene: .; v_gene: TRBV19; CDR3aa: CASSPQGYGYTF; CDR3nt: TGTGCCAGTAGTCCTCAGGGTTATGGCTACACCTTC
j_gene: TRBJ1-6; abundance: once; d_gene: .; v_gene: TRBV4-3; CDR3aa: CASSPTRVGSYNSPLHF; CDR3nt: TGCGCCAGCAGCCCTACCAGGGTGGGCTCCTATAATTCACCCCTCCACTTT
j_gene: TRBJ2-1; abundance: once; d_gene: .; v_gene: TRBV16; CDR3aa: CASSQFGDEQFF; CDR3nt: TGTGCCAGCAGCCAATTCGGTGATGAGCAGTTCTTC
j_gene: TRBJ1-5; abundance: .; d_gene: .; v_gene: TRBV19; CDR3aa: CASSRQPNSNQPQHF; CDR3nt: TGTGCCAGTAGTAGACAGCCGAATAGCAATCAGCCCCAGCATTTT
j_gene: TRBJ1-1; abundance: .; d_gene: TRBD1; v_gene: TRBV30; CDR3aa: CAWSPGQGTEAFF; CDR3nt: TGTGCCTGGAGCCCGGGACAGGGGACTGAAGCTTTCTTT
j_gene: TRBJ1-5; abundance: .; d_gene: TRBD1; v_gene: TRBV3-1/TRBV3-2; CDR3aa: CASAQGAVQPQHF; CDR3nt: TGTGCCAGCGCCCAGGGGGCGGTTCAGCCCCAGCATTTT
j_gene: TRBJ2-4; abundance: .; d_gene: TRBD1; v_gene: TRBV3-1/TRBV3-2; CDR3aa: CASSQVLDRDLNIQYF; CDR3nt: TGTGCCAGCAGCCAAGTTCTGGACAGGGACCTAAACATTCAGTACTTC
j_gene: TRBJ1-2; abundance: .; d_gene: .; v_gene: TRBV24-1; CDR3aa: CATSQGNYGYTF; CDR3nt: TGTGCCACCAGTCAGGGTAACTATGGCTACACCTTC